This passage covers 25 T cell receptor beta chains from one sample sequenced in a study of cytomegalovirus exposure and HLA in healthy donors. 13 Jbeta primers and 60 Vbeta primers were used for the PCR. Only in-frame clones appear in the TCRdb table, and some are missing; sequencing was by immunoSEQ multiplex PCR. This table holds about 93,000 clones, around four fifths found once. Input material: PBMCs. Source of these receptors: a boy between 10 and 17 years old in good health and CMV-seronegative.

The V gene is TRBV7-2, the J gene TRBJ2-7; TRBD2 matches 13 bases. The CDR3 runs to 18 residues. V lost 1 base, J lost 2 bases, and 8 bases stayed unmatched. Germline V gives CDR1 SGHTA, CDR2 FQGNSA. DNA of the CDR3: TGTGCCAGCAGCTTAGTCCCCGGGACTAGCGGGACAACCTACGAGCAGTACTTC. Amino acids: CASSLVPGTSGTTYEQYF.

The chain joins TRBV5-8 to TRBJ1-5; 8 bases are shared with TRBD1. CDR1 and CDR2 from the germline V gene are SGHTS and YDEGEE. The CDR3 spans 14 residues. Losses at the gene ends were 0 bases for V and 7 bases for J; bases not matched to a gene: 3. The CDR3 here is CASSLDRGYQPQHF. DNA of the CDR3: TGTGCCAGCAGCTTGGACAGGGGGTACCAGCCCCAGCATTTT.

The genes are TRBV7-8 and TRBJ2-7; D possibly corresponds to TRBD2 (6 bases). The CDR3 sequence is 14 residues long. Germline V CDR1 and CDR2: SGHVS, FQNEAQ. V was pared by 5 bases and J by 3 bases, with 14 bases between. The CDR3 loop is CASSPLREHYEQYF. In nucleotides, the CDR3 is TGTGCCAGCAGCCCACTGCGGGAACACTACGAGCAGTACTTC.

The chain couples TRBV6-1 to TRBJ2-7, with TRBD1 matching 7 bases. The CDR3 sequence is 17 residues long. J lost 4 bases, V lost 0 bases, and 12 bases had no gene match. CDR1 is MNHNS, CDR2 SASEGT, per germline. The CDR3 reads CASSEAVLGTETYEQYF. The DNA of the CDR3 is TGTGCCAGCAGTGAAGCAGTATTGGGGACAGAAACTTACGAGCAGTACTTC.

This sequence joins TRBV18 and TRBJ1-5, with D unclear. Germline-derived CDR1 and CDR2 are KGHSH and LQKENI. This CDR3 comprises 14 residues. With 5 bases removed from V and 3 bases from J, the gap between germline ends came to 11 bases. CDR3 in amino acids: CASSSLQDNQPQHF. The DNA for the CDR3 is TGTGCCAGCTCATCCCTCCAGGACAATCAGCCCCAGCATTTT.

For the CDR3, the DNA is TGCGCCAGCAGCACGATAACAGGGGATAATGAAAAACTGTTTTTT. It codes for CASSTITGDNEKLFF. The chain combines TRBV5-1 with TRBJ1-4; 7 bases map to TRBD1. The germline V gene has CDR1 SGHRS and CDR2 YFSETQ. CDR3 length: 15 amino acids. V shed 4 bases, J shed 4 bases, and the junction held 7 bases outside the gene matches.

This chain joins TRBV19 and TRBJ1-2; possibly TRBD1 for D (6 bases). V was cut by 6 bases and J by 2 bases, with 13 bases left in between. The V gene's germline CDR1 is LNHDA and CDR2 SQIVND (reference sequence). The CDR3 contains 14 residues. This CDR3 reads CASRRTVLNYGYTF. The CDR3 DNA is TGTGCCAGTAGGAGGACAGTCCTAAACTATGGCTACACCTTC.

The chain is built from TRBV7-3 and TRBJ2-7; D is possibly TRBD1 (5 bases). This CDR3 has 14 residues. Between the trimmed V and J ends, which lost 2 bases and 2 bases, there was a span of 10 bases. Germline loops: CDR1 SGHTA, CDR2 FQGTGA. In DNA form, the CDR3 reads TGTGCCAGCAGCTTATATGCAGGGACCTACGAGCAGTACTTC. This encodes CASSLYAGTYEQYF.

The genes are TRBV6-1 and TRBJ2-5; 11 bases are a match to TRBD1. The end of the DNA is better explained by TRBJ2-7, so the J call may be wrong. Germline CDR1 is MNHNS and CDR2 is SASEGT. The CDR3 totals 14 residues. The CDR3 region is CASSDGTGGYEQYF. The CDR3 DNA follows: TGTGCCAGCAGTGATGGGACAGGGGGCTACGAGCAGTACTTC.

The chain employs TRBV4-2 and TRBJ2-7; 7 bases match TRBD2. The CDR3 loop spans 19 amino acids. Germline CDR1 LGHNA, CDR2 YNFKEQ. After removal of 1 base from V and 0 bases from J, the junction contained 15 bases not matched to a gene. As DNA, the CDR3 is TGTGCCAGCAGCCAAGGACGGGACGGAAGGACTAGGAGCTCCTACGAGCAGTACTTC. Amino acids: CASSQGRDGRTRSSYEQYF.

The chain has TRBV29-1 and TRBJ2-5; D uncertain. Germline values: CDR1 SQVTM, CDR2 ANQGSEA. This CDR3 has 13 amino acids. With 7 bases removed from V and 1 base from J, the gap between germline ends came to 13 bases. This chain's CDR3 is CSASPGSQETQYF. The DNA of the CDR3 is TGCAGCGCCTCCCCGGGTTCCCAAGAGACCCAGTACTTC.

The chain recombines TRBV30 with TRBJ1-1; the D gene is possibly TRBD1 (5 bases). There are 15 residues in the CDR3. V was clipped by 3 bases and J by 5 bases, with 19 bases between them. Germline lookup yields CDR1 GTSNPN and CDR2 SVGIG (reference sequence). In DNA form, the CDR3 reads TGTGCCTGGAGATCGGGAGAGGGGACGATGACTGAAGCTTTCTTT. Encoded protein: CAWRSGEGTMTEAFF.

This sequence joins TRBV6-5 and TRBJ2-7; D unresolved. This CDR3 has 11 residues. Germline assignment: CDR1 MNHEY and CDR2 SVGAGI. The V end lost 6 bases, the J end lost 4 bases, and 7 bases lay between the germline ends. DNA of the CDR3: TGTGCCAGCAGGGTACGGTACGAGCAGTACTTC. Its protein product is CASRVRYEQYF.

The rearrangement joins TRBV29-1 to TRBJ2-7; a weak D match, TRBD1 (5 bases). CDR3 length: 14 residues. Germline-derived CDR1 and CDR2 are SQVTM and ANQGSEA. V lost 0 bases to trimming and J lost 1 base, with 10 bases between them. As DNA, the CDR3 is TGCAGCGTTGAAGATGGGCAGGGATCCTACGAGCAGTACTTC. Translated: CSVEDGQGSYEQYF.

The rearrangement uses TRBV14 and TRBJ1-1; 8 positions agree with TRBD1. Trimming took 6 bases from V and 0 from J; bases not matched to a gene: 3. The CDR3 covers 14 residues. Per germline, CDR1 SGHDN and CDR2 FVKESK. For the CDR3, the DNA is TGTGCCAGCAGTCGGACAGGGCTGAACACTGAAGCTTTCTTT. Protein: CASSRTGLNTEAFF.

V gene TRBV7-2 combines with J gene TRBJ2-7, with D tentatively TRBD1 (5 bases). CDR1 and CDR2 (germline): SGHTA, FQGNSA. V lost 5 bases, J lost 2 bases, and 16 bases lay in between. The CDR3 consists of 15 residues. CDR3 DNA: TGTGCCAGCAGCCCCTTCCAACCAGGGACCTACGAGCAGTACTTC. Its translation: CASSPFQPGTYEQYF.

This clone appeared a few times. The chain uses TRBV5-1 and TRBJ1-3, with unresolved D. Germline values: CDR1 SGHRS, CDR2 YFSETQ. CDR3 size: 15 residues. Trimming left V 4 bases short and J 0 bases short, with 11 bases between. The CDR3 nucleotides read TGCGCCAGCAGCCTCACTTATAGCTCTGGAAACACCATATATTTT. Translated, it gives CASSLTYSSGNTIYF.

This chain connects TRBV27 to TRBJ2-7; 7 nucleotides line up with TRBD1. Trimming took 5 bases from V and 2 from J; bases not matched to a gene: 3. The CDR3 runs 13 residues. The germline gives CDR1 MNHEY, CDR2 SMNVEV (reference sequence). CDR3 bases: TGTGCCAGCAGTCCGGGGACAGCCTACGAGCAGTACTTC. It translates to CASSPGTAYEQYF.

The chain links TRBV6-5 to TRBJ1-4; weak D call: TRBD1 (5 bases). The CDR3 runs 15 residues. The V end was cut by 0 bases, the J end by 0 bases, with 5 bases between. CDR1 is MNHEY and CDR2 is SVGAGI in the germline V gene. The CDR3 region has the DNA TGTGCCAGCAGTTACTCAGGGGCAACTAATGAAAAACTGTTTTTT. This codes for CASSYSGATNEKLFF.

The V and J genes are TRBV28 and TRBJ1-2; D remains ambiguous. Trimming shortened V by 4 bases and J by 2 bases, and 17 bases separated the two germline ends. CDR1 is MDHEN and CDR2 is SYDVKM in the germline V gene. CDR3 length: 16 amino acids. CDR3 DNA: TGTGCCAGCAGTTCACCCCTCTTCCGGGAAAACTATGGCTACACCTTC. It encodes CASSSPLFRENYGYTF.

The chain carries TRBV6-5 and TRBJ1-1, with D unclear. The V end lost 5 bases, the J end lost 1 base, and 8 bases lay between the germline ends. CDR3 length: 13 amino acids. Germline CDR1 and CDR2: MNHEY and SVGAGI. CDR3 sequence reads: CASSAGGNTEAFF. The CDR3 nucleotides read TGTGCCAGCAGTGCAGGAGGGAACACTGAAGCTTTCTTT.

The chain couples TRBV14 to TRBJ2-1, with D possibly being TRBD2 (5 bases). V lost 0 bases and J 1 base, leaving 13 bases between the germline ends. Looked up from germline, CDR1 is SGHDN and CDR2 is FVKESK. The CDR3 extends over 17 amino acids. CDR3 sequence reads: CASSQDRRLASYNEQFF. CDR3 in DNA: TGTGCCAGCAGCCAAGATCGAAGGCTAGCTTCCTACAATGAGCAGTTCTTC.

This chain uses TRBV7-9 with TRBJ1-1; D remains ambiguous. Per the germline V gene, CDR1 is SEHNR and CDR2 is FQNEAQ (reference sequence). The CDR3 length is 15 residues. V lost 4 bases, J lost 0 bases, and 12 bases lay in between. The CDR3: CASSSSGRMNTEAFF. CDR3 nucleotide sequence: TGTGCCAGCAGCTCGAGTGGGAGAATGAACACTGAAGCTTTCTTT.

There are a few counts of this clone. The chain is built from TRBV5-1 and TRBJ2-7; 9 bases are a match to TRBD2. The V gene end was trimmed by 4 bases and the J gene end by 5 bases; junction bases not matched to a gene: 7. Per germline, CDR1 SGHRS and CDR2 YFSETQ. The CDR3 is 14 amino acids. This CDR3 is CASSGVAGVDEQYF. The CDR3 nucleotides are TGCGCCAGCAGCGGGGTAGCGGGAGTCGACGAGCAGTACTTC.

The genes are TRBV9 and TRBJ1-3, with D unclear. From germline, CDR1 is SGDLS and CDR2 YYNGEE. The germline V and J ends were trimmed by 4 bases and 0 bases, with 11 bases remaining between them. The CDR3 is 15 amino acids. The CDR3 DNA sequence: TGTGCCAGCAGCTCTCGACTGAGCTCTGGAAACACCATATATTTT. Translating gives CASSSRLSSGNTIYF.